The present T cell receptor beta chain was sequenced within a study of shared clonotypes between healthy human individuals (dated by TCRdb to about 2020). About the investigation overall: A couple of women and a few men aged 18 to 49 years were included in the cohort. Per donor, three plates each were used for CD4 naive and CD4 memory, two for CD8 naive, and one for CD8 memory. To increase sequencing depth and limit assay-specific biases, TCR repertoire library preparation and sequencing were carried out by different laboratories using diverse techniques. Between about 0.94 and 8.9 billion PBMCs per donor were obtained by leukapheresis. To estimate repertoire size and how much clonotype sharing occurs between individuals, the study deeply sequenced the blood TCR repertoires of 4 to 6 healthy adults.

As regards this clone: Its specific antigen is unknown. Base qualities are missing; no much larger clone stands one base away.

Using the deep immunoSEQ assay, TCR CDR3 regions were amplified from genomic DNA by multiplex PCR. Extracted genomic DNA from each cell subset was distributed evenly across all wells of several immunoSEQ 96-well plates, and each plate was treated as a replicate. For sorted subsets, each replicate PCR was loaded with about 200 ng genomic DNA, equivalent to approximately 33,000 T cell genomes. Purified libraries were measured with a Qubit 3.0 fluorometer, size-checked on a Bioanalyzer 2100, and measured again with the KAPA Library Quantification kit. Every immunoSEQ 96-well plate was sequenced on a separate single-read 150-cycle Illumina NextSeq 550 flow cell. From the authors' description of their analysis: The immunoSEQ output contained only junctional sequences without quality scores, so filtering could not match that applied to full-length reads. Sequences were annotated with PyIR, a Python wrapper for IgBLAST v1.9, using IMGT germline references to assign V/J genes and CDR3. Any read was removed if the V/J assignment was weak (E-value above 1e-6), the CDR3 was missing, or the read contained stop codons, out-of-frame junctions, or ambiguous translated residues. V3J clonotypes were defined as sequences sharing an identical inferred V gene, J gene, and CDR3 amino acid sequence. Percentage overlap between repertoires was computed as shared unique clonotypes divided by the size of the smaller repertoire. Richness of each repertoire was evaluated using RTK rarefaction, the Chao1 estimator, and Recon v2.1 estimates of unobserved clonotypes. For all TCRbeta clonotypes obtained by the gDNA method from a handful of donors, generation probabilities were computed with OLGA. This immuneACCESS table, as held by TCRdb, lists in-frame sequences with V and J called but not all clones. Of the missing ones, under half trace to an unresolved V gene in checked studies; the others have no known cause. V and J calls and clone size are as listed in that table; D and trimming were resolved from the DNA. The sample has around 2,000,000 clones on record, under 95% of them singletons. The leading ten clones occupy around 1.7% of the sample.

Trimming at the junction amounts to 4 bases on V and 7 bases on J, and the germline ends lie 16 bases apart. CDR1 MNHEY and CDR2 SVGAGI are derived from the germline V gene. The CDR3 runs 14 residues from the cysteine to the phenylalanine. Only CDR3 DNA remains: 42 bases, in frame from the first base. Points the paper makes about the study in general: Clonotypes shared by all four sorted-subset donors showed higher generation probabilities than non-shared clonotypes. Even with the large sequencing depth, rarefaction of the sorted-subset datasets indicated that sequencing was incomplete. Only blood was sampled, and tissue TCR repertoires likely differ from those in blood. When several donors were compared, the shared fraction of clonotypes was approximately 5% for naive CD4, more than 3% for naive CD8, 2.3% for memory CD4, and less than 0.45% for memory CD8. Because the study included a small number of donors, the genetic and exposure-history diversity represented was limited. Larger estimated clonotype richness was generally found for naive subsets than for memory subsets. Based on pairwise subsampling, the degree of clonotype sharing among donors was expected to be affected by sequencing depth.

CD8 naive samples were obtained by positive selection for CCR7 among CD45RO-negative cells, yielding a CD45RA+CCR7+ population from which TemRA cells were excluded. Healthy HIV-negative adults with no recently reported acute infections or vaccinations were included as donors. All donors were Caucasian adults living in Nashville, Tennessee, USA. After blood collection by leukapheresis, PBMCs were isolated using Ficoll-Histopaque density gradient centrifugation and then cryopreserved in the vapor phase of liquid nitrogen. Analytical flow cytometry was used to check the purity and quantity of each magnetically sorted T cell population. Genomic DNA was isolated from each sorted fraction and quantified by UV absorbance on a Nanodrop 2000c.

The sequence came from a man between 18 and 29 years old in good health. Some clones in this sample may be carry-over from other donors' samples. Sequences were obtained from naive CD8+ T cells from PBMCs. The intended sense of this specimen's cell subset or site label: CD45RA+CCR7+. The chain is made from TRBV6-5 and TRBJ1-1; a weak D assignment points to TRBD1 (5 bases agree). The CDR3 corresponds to CASSLVSIRDEAFF. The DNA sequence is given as TGTGCCAGCAGTTTGGTTTCAATCAGGGATGAAGCTTTCTTT.